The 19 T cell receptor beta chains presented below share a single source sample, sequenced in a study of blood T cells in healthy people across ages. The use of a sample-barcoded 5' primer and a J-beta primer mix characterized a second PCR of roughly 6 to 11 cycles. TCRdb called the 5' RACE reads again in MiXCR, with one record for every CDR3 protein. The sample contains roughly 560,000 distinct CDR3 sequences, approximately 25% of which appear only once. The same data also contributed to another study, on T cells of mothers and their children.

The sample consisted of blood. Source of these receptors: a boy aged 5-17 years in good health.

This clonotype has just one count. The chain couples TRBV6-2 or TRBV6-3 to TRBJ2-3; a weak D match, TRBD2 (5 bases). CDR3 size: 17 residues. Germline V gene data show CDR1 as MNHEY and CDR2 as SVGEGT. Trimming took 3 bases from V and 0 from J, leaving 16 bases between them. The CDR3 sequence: CASSYSGIGVSTDTQYF. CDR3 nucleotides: TGTGCCAGCAGTTATTCCGGGATCGGGGTTAGCACAGATACGCAGTATTTT.

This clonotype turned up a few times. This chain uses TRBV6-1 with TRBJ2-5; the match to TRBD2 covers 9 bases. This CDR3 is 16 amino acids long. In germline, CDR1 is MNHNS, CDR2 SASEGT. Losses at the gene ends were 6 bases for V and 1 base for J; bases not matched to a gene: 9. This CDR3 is CASRPNSGGPQETQYF. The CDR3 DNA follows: TGTGCCAGCAGGCCCAATAGCGGGGGACCCCAAGAGACCCAGTACTTC.

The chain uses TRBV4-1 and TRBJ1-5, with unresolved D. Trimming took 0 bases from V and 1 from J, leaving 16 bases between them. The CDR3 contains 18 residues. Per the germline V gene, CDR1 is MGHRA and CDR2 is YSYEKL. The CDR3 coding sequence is TGCGCCAGCAGCCAAGATGGTGGTACCCCGCGGAGCAATCAGCCCCAGCATTTT. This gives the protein CASSQDGGTPRSNQPQHF.

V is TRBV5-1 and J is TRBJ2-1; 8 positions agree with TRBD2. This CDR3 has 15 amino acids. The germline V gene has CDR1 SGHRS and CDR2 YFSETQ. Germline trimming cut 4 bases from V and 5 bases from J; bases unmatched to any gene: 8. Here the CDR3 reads CASSTTSGTNNEQFF. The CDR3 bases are TGCGCCAGCAGCACCACTAGCGGCACTAACAATGAGCAGTTCTTC.

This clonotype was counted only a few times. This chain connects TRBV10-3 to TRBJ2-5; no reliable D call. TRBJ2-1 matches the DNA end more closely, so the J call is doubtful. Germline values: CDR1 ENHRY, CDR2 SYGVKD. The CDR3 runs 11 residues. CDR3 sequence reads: CAIMGEYGQFF. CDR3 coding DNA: TGTGCCATCATGGGCGAGTATGGGCAGTTCTTC.

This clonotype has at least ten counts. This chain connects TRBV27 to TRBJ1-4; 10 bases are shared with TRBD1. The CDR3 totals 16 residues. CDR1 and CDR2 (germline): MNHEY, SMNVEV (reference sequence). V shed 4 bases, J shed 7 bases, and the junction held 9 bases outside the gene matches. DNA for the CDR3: TGTGCCAGCAGTTCAATCAGCCGGGACAGGGGTGAAAAACTGTTTTTT. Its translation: CASSSISRDRGEKLFF.

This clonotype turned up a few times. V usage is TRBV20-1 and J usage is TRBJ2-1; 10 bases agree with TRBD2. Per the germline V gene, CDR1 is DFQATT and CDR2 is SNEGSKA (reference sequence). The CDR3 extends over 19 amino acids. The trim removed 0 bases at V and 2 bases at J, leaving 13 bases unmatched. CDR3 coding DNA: TGCAGTGCTAGAGAGGGAAAAGCGGGAGGGCCCCGGGCCTACAATGAGCAGTTCTTC. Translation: CSAREGKAGGPRAYNEQFF.

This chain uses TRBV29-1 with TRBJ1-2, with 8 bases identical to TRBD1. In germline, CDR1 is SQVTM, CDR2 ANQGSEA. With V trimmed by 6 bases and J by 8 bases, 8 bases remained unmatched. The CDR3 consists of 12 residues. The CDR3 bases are TGCAGCGTCGGGACAGGATTGAGCGGCTACACCTTC. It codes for CSVGTGLSGYTF.

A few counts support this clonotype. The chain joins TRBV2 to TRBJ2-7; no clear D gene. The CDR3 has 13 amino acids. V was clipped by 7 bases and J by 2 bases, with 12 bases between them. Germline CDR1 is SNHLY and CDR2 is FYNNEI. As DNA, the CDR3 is TGTGCCAGCACGGTCAGCTTTCCCTACGAGCAGTACTTC. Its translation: CASTVSFPYEQYF.

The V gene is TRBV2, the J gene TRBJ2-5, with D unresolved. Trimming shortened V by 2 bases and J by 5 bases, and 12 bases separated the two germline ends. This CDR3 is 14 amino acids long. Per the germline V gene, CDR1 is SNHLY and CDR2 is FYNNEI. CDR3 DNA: TGTGCCAGCAGTGAATTGACTGGGGATGAGACCCAGTACTTC. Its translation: CASSELTGDETQYF.

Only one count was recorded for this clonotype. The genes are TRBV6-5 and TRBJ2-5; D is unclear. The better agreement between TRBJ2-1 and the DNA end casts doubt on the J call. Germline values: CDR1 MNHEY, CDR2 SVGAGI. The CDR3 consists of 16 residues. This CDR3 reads CASSYSESGLVNEQFF. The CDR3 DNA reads TGTGCCAGCAGTTATTCAGAATCCGGGCTCGTCAATGAGCAGTTCTTC.

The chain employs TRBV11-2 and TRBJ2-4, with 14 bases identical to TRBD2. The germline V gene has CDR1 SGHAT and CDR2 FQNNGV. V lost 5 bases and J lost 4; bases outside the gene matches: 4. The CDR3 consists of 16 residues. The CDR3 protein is CASSPGLAGGKNIQYF. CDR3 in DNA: TGTGCCAGCAGCCCCGGACTAGCGGGGGGAAAAAACATTCAGTACTTC.

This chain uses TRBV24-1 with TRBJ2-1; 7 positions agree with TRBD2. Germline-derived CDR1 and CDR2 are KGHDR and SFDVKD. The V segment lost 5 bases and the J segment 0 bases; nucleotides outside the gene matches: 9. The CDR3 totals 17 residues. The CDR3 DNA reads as TGTGCCACCAGTGGAAATAGCGGGTTTTCCTCCTACAATGAGCAGTTCTTC. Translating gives CATSGNSGFSSYNEQFF.

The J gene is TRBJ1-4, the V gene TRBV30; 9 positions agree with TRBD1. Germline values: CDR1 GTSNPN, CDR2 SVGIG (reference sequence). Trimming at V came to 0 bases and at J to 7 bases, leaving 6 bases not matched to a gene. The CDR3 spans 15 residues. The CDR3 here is CAWSVLGTGREKLFF. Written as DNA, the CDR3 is TGTGCCTGGAGTGTGCTCGGGACAGGGCGTGAAAAACTGTTTTTT.

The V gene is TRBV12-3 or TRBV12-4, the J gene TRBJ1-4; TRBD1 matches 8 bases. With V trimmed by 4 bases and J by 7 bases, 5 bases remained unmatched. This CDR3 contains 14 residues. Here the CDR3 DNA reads TGTGCCAGCAGTTCAGACAGGGGACGTGAAAAACTGTTTTTT. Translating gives CASSSDRGREKLFF.

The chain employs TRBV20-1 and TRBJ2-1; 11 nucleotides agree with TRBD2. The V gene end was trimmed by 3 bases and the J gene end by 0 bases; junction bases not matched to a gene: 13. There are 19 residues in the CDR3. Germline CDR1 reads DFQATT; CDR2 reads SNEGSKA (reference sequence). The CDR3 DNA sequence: TGCAGTGCTAGGGAATTCCCTAGCGGGAGGACCCGCTCCTACAATGAGCAGTTCTTC. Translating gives CSAREFPSGRTRSYNEQFF.

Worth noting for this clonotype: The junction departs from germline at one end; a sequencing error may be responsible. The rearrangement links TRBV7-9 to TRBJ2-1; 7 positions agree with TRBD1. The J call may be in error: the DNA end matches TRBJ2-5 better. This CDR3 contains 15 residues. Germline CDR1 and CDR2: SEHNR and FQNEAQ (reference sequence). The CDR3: CAGSLADRSRETQYF. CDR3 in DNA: TGTGCCGGCAGCTTGGCGGACAGGTCAAGAGAGACCCAGTACTTC.

The DNA of the CDR3 is TGTGCCAGCAGCGCGGGACTAGCGGGAGCCACAGATACGCAGTATTTT. Its protein is CASSAGLAGATDTQYF. V usage is TRBV9 and J usage is TRBJ2-3; 14 positions match TRBD2. The J segment lost 2 bases and the V segment lost 3 bases, leaving 2 bases of the junction unmatched. CDR3 length: 16 amino acids. Germline lookup yields CDR1 SGDLS and CDR2 YYNGEE.

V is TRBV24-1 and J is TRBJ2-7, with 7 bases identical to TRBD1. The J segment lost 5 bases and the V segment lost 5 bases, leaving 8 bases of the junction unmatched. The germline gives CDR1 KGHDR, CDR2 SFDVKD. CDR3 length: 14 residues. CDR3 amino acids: CATSGHRGIDEQYF. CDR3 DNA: TGTGCCACCAGTGGGCACAGGGGTATCGACGAGCAGTACTTC.